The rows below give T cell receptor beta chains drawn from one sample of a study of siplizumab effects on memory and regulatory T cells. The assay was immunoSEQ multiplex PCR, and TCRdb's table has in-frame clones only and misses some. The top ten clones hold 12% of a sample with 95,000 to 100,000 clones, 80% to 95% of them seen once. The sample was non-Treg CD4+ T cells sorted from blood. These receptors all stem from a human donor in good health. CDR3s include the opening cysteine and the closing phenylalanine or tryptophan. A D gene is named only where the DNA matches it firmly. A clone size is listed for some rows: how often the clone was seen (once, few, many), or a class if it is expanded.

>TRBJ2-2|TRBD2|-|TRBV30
TGTGCCTGGAGTGTCAGCGGGAGATCCGGGGAGCTGTTTTTT
CAWSVSGRSGELFF
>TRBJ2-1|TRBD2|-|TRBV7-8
TGTGCCAGCAGCTCCGAATTTAGCGGGAGTATAGGCAATGAGCAGTTCTTC
CASSSEFSGSIGNEQFF
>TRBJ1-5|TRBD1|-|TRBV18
TGTGCCAGCTCACCGGGACAGGGGAAAGGACAGCCCCAGCATTTT
CASSPGQGKGQPQHF
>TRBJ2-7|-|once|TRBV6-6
TGTGCCAGCAGGACCGGCAGGGGTTACGAGCAGTACTTC
CASRTGRGYEQYF
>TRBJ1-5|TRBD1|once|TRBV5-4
TGTGCCAGCAGCTCGGGCCCCGACAGGGACCAACAGCCCCAGCATTTT
CASSSGPDRDQQPQHF
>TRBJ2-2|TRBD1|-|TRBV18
TGTGCCAGCTTAGGGACAGCGAACACCGGGGAGCTGTTTTTT
CASLGTANTGELFF
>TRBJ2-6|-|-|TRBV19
TGTGCCAGTAAAATGACCCCTAACTCTGGGGCCAACGTCCTGACTTTC
CASKMTPNSGANVLTF
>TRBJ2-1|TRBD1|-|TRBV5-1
TGCGCCAGCAGCCTTAACGACAGGGGGCTTTACAATGAGCAGTTCTTC
CASSLNDRGLYNEQFF
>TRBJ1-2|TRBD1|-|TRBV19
TGTGCCAGTAGTACACAGGGGCCAAGCTATGGCTACACCTTC
CASSTQGPSYGYTF
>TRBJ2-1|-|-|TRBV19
TGTGCCAGTAGTATCAGCGGGCCTTCCTACAATGAGCAGTTCTTC
CASSISGPSYNEQFF
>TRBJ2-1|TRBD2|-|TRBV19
TGTGCCAGTAGTATGGGTAGCGGGGCCTCCTACAATGAGCAGTTCTTC
CASSMGSGASYNEQFF
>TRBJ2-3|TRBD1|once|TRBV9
TGTGCCAGCAGCATCCGGGACAGGAGCACAGATACGCAGTATTTT
CASSIRDRSTDTQYF
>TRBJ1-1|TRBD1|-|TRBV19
TGTGCCAGTAGTGACAGGGGGGAAGCTTTCTTT
CASSDRGEAFF
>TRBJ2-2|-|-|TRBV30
TGTGCCTGGAGGTTTAGCAGCACCGGGGAGCTGTTTTTT
CAWRFSSTGELFF
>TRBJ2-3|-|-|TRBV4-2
TGTGCCAGCAGCCAAGTAGGCGGTAGCACAGATACGCAGTATTTT
CASSQVGGSTDTQYF
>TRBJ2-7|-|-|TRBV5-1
TGCGCCAGCAGTGTGATGAGACGGGGTAGCGAGCAGTACTTC
CASSVMRRGSEQYF
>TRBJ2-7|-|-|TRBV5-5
TGTGCCAGCAGAGCATCCAGAGCCTACGAGCAGTACTTC
CASRASRAYEQYF
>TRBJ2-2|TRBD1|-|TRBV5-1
TGCGCCAGCAGCTTGGTAAACCAGGGGGCTGCCGGGGAGCTGTTTTTT
CASSLVNQGAAGELFF
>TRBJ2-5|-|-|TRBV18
TGTGCCAGCTCACCAAACTTCCAAGAGACCCAGTACTTC
CASSPNFQETQYF
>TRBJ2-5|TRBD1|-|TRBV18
TGTGCCAGCTCAAACCGGGACAGGACGGGGACCCAGTACTTC
CASSNRDRTGTQYF
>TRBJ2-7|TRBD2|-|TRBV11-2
TGTGCCAGCAGCTTAGAAGCGGGAGCAAAGTACGAGCAGTACTTC
CASSLEAGAKYEQYF
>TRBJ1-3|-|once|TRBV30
TGTGCCTGGAAGGGTTCAGGAAACACCATATATTTT
CAWKGSGNTIYF
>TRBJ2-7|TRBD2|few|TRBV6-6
TGTGCCAGCAGTGGGACTAGCTACGAGCAGTACTTC
CASSGTSYEQYF
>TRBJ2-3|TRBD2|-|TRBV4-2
TGTGCCAGCAGCCCTGGGCGGGAGCCGAGAAATACGCAGTATTTT
CASSPGREPRNTQYF
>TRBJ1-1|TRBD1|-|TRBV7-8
TGTGCCAGCAGGAGACAGGGCCAGAACACTGAAGCTTTCTTT
CASRRQGQNTEAFF
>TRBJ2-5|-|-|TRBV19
TGTGCCAGTAGACTAGAGTCAGCGGAGACCCAGTACTTC
CASRLESAETQYF
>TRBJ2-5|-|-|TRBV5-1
TGCGCCAGCAGCTTTACAGACCAAGAGACCCAGTACTTC
CASSFTDQETQYF
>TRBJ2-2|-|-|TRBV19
TGTGCCAGTAGTGCCCGAGGAGCTTCACGGCTGGGCACCGGGGAGCTGTTTTTT
CASSARGASRLGTGELFF
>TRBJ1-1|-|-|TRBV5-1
TGCGCCAGCAGCCCCAGGACGGGGCAGAAAGCTTTCTTT
CASSPRTGQKAFF
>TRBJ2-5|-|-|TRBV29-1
TGCAGCGTTGTCGCAGGGCGGGGTATAGTCCGAGAGACCCAGTACTTC
CSVVAGRGIVRETQYF
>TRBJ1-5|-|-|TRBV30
TGTGCCTGGAGTGTACGGGGTATTGGCAATCAGCCCCAGCATTTT
CAWSVRGIGNQPQHF
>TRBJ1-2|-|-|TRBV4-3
TGCGCCAGCAGCCAACAATTACCAGGGGAGAGCCACTATGGCTACACCTTC
CASSQQLPGESHYGYTF
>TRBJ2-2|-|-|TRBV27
TGTGCCAGCAGTTTATGGCAGGGGAGGGGGACCGGGGAGCTGTTTTTT
CASSLWQGRGTGELFF
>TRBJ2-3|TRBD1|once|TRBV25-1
TGTGCCAGCAGTGAGACAGGGGGCACAGATACGCAGTATTTT
CASSETGGTDTQYF
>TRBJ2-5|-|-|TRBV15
TGTGCCACCAGCCGCAGCAGGCAAGAGACCCAGTACTTC
CATSRSRQETQYF
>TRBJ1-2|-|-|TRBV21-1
TGTGCCAGCAGCACCCGTTTGGGGGGCTACACCTTC
CASSTRLGGYTF
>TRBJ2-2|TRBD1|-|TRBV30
TGTGCCTGGAGTGTAGGACAGGGGGCCGGGGAGCTGTTTTTT
CAWSVGQGAGELFF
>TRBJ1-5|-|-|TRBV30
TGTGCCTGGAGGTCGGATAGCAATCAGCCCCAGCATTTT
CAWRSDSNQPQHF
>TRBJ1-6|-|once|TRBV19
TGTGCCAGTAGTATAGCTAATTCACCCCTCCACTTT
CASSIANSPLHF
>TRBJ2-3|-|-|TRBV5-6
TGTGCCAGCAGCTTGCCGCAGGGAAGCACAGATACGCAGTATTTT
CASSLPQGSTDTQYF
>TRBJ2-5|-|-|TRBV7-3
TGTGCCAGCAGCTTTCAAGTTGGAGAGACCCAGTACTTC
CASSFQVGETQYF
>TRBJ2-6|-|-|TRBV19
TGTGCCAGTAGTCCCACAGGCAACGTCCTGACTTTC
CASSPTGNVLTF
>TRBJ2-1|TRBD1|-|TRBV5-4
TGTGCCAGCAGCTCTCATGGAGGACAGGGGATAGATGAGCAGTTCTTC
CASSSHGGQGIDEQFF
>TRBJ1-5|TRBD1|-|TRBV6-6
TGTGCCAGCAGTCATGGGTGGGACAGAGTCAATCAGCCCCAGCATTTT
CASSHGWDRVNQPQHF
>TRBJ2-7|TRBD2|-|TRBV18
TGTGCCAGCTCACCTGCGGGAGGGCGGGGCTACGAGCAGTACTTC
CASSPAGGRGYEQYF
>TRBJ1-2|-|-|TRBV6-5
TGTGCCAGCGGGACGCCTTACTATGGCTACACCTTC
CASGTPYYGYTF
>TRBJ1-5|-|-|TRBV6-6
TGTGCCAGCAGGCGAACGGAGAATCAGCCCCAGCATTTT
CASRRTENQPQHF
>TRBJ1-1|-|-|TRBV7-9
TGTGCCAGCAGTCTGGGTACAGCGAACACTGAAGCTTTCTTT
CASSLGTANTEAFF
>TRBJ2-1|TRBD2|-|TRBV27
TGTGCCAGCAGTCCAATGAGGGGGAAGACTAGCGGATACAATGAGCAGTTCTTC
CASSPMRGKTSGYNEQFF
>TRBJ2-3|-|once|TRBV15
TGTGCCACCGGACGGGGGCGCGGCACAGATACGCAGTATTTT
CATGRGRGTDTQYF
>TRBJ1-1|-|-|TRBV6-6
TGTGCCAGCACCCAAGGCCTGAACACTGAAGCTTTCTTT
CASTQGLNTEAFF
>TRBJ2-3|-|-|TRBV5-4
TGTGCCAGCAGCCTCGGGGTAAAGGGCACAGATACGCAGTATTTT
CASSLGVKGTDTQYF
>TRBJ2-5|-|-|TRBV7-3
TGTGCCAGCAGCCTGGGACTTACAGAGACCCAGTACTTC
CASSLGLTETQYF
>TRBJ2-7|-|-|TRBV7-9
TGTGCCAGCAGCTTAGCCGCAGGGAGAATCTACGAGCAGTACTTC
CASSLAAGRIYEQYF
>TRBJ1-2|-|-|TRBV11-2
TGTGCCAGCAGCTCCCGAGTACAGGGCTCGTCTAACTATGGCTACACCTTC
CASSSRVQGSSNYGYTF
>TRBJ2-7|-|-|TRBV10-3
TGTGCCATCAGTGAGCAGGGGTCGGGTTACGAGCAGTACTTC
CAISEQGSGYEQYF
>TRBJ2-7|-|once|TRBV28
TGTGCCAGCAGTCAAAAGGGGGCTAGCCGGGGGAACGAGCAGTACTTC
CASSQKGASRGNEQYF